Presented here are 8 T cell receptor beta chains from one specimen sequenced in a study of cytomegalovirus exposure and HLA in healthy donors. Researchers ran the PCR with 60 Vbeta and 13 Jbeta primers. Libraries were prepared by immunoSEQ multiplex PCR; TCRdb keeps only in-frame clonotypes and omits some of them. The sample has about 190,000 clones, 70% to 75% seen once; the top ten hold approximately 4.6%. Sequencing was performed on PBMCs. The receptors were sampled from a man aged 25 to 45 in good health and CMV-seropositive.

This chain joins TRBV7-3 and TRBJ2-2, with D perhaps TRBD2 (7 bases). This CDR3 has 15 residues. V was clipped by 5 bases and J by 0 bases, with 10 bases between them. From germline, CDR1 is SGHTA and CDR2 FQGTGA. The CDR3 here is CASSRGGPNTGELFF. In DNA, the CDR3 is TGTGCCAGCAGCCGCGGGGGCCCGAACACCGGGGAGCTGTTTTTT.

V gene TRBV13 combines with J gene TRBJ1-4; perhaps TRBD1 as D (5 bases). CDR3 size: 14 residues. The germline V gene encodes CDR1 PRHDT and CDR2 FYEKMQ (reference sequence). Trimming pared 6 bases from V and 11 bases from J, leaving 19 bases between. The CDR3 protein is CASSFGGRGRKLFF. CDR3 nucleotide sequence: TGTGCCAGCAGTTTCGGGGGGAGGGGTAGGAAACTGTTTTTT.

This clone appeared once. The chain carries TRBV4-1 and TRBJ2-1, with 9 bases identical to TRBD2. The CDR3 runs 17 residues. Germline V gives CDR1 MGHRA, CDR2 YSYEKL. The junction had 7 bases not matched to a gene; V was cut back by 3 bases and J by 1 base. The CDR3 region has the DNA TGCGCCAGCAGCCAGGGGCGACTAGCGGAATCCTACAATGAGCAGTTCTTC. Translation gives CASSQGRLAESYNEQFF.

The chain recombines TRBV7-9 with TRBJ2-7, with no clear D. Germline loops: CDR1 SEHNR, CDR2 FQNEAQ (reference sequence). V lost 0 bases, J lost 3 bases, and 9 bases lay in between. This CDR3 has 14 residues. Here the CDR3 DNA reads TGTGCCAGCAGCTTAGCGAGTCACGGCTACGAGCAGTACTTC. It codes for CASSLASHGYEQYF.

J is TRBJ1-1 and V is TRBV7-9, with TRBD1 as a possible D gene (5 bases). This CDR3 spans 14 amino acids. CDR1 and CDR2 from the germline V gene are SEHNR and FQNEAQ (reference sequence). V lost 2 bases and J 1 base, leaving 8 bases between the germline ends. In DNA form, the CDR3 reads TGTGCCAGCAGCTTAAACACAGGGAACACTGAAGCTTTCTTT. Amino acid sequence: CASSLNTGNTEAFF.

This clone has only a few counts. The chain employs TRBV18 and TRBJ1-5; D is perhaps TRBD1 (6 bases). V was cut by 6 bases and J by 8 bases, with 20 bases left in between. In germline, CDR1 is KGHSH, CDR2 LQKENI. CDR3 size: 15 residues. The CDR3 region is CASSANPGHGEPQHF. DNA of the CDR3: TGTGCCAGCTCCGCTAATCCGGGACACGGGGAGCCCCAGCATTTT. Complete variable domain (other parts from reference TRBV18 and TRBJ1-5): NAGVMQNPRHLVRRRGQEARLRCSPMKGHSHVYWYRQLPEEGLKFMVYLQKENIIDESGMPKERFSAEFPKEGPSILRIQQVVRGDSAAYFCASSANPGHGEPQHFGDGTRLSIL.

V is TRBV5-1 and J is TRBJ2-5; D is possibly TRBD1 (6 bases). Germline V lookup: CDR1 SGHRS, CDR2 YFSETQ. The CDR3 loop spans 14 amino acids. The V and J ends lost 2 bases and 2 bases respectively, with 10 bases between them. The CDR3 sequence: CASSFKGQQETQYF. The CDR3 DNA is TGCGCCAGCAGCTTCAAAGGACAGCAAGAGACCCAGTACTTC. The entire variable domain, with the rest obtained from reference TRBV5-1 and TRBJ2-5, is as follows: KAGVTQTPRYLIKTRGQQVTLSCSPISGHRSVSWYQQTPGQGLQFLFEYFSETQRNKGNFPGRFSGRQFSNSRSEMNVSTLELGDSALYLCASSFKGQQETQYFGPGTRLLVL.

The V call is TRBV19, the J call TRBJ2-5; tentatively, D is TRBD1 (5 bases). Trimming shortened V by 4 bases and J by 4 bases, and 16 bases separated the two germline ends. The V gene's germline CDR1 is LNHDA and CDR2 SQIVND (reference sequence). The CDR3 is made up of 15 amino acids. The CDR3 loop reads CASSNSGNRGETQYF. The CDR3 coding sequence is TGTGCCAGTAGTAATTCAGGGAATAGGGGAGAGACCCAGTACTTC.